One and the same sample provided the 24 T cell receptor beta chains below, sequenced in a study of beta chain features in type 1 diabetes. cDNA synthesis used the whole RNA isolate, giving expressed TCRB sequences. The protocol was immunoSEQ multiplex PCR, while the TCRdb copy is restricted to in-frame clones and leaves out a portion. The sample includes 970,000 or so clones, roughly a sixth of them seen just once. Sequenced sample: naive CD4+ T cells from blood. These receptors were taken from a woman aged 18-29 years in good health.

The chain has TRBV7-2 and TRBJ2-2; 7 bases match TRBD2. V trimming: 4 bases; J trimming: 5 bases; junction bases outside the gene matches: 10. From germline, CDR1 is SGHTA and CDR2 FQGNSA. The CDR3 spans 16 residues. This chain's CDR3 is CASSSYLAGRTGELFF. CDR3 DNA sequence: TGTGCCAGCAGCTCATATTTAGCGGGCCGAACCGGGGAGCTGTTTTTT.

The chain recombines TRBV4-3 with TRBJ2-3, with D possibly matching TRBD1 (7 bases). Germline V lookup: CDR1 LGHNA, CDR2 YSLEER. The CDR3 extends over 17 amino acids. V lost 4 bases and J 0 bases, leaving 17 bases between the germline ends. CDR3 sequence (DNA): TGCGCCAGCAGCCCTTTACCACAGGGGACTAGCACAGATACGCAGTATTTT. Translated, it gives CASSPLPQGTSTDTQYF.

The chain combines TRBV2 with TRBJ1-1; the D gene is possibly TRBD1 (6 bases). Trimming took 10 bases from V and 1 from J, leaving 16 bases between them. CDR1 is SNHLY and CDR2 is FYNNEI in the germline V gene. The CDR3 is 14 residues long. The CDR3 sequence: CATRRGSGNTEAFF. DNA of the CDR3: TGTGCCACCCGAAGGGGGTCAGGGAACACTGAAGCTTTCTTT.

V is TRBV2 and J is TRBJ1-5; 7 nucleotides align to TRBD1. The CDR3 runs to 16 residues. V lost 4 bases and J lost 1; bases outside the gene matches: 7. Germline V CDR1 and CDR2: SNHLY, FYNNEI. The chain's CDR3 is CASSAQGLRSNQPQHF. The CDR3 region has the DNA TGTGCCAGCAGTGCACAGGGGTTAAGGAGCAATCAGCCCCAGCATTTT.

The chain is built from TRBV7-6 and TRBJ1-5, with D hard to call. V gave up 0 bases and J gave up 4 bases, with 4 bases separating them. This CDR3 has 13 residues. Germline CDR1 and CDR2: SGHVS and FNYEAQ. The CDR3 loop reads CASSLATNQPQHF. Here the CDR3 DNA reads TGTGCCAGCAGCTTAGCTACGAATCAGCCCCAGCATTTT.

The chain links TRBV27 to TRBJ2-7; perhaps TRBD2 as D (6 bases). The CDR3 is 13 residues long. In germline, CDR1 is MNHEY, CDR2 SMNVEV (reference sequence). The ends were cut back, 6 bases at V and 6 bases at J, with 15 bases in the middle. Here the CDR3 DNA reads TGTGCCAGCAGCTTTGTATTCGGGGGCGAGCAGTACTTC. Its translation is CASSFVFGGEQYF.

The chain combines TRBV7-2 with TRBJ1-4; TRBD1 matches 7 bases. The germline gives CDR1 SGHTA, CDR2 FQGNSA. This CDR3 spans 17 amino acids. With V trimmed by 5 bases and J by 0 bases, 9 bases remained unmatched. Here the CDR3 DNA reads TGTGCCAGCAGCCCGAGACAGGGATATCCAACTAATGAAAAACTGTTTTTT. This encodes CASSPRQGYPTNEKLFF. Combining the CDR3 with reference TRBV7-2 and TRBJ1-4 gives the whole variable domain GAGVSQSPSNKVTEKGKDVELRCDPISGHTALYWYRQSLGQGLEFLIYFQGNSAPDKSGLPSDRFSAERTGGSVSTLTIQRTQQEDSAVYLCASSPRQGYPTNEKLFFGSGTQLSVL.

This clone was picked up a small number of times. The CDR3 sequence: CSAHRDYEQYF. CDR3 DNA: TGCAGTGCTCACCGGGACTACGAGCAGTACTTC. The V gene is TRBV20-1, the J gene TRBJ2-5; weak D call: TRBD2 (5 bases). The J call may not be correct, given that the DNA end is closer to TRBJ2-7. The CDR3 length is 11 residues. CDR1 is DFQATT, CDR2 SNEGSKA, per germline (reference sequence).

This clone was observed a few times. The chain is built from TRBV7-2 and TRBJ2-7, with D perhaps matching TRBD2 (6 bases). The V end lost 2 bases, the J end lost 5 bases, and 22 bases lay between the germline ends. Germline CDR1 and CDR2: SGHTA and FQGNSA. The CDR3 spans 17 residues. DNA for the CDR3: TGTGCCAGCAGCTTACTTGGAGGGTGGTTCTCTACCGACGAGCAGTACTTC. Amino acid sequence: CASSLLGGWFSTDEQYF.

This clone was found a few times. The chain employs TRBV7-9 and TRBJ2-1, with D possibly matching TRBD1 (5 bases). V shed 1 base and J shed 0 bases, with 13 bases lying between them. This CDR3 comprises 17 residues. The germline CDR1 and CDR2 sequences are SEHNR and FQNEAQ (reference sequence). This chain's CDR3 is CASSLGGGGISYNEQFF. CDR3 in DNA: TGTGCCAGCAGCTTAGGGGGCGGCGGAATCTCCTACAATGAGCAGTTCTTC.

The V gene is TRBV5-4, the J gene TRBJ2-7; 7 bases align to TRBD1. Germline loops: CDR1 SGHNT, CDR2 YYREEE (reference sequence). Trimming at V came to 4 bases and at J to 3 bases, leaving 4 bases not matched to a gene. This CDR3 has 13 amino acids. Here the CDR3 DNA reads TGTGCCAGCAGCGGTGGACAGGACTACGAGCAGTACTTC. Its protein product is CASSGGQDYEQYF.

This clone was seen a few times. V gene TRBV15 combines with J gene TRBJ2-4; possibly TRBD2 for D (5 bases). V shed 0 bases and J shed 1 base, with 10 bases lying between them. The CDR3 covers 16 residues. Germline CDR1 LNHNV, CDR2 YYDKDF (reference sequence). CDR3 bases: TGTGCCACCAGCAGAGATGGTAGCGTCGCCAAAAACATTCAGTACTTC. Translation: CATSRDGSVAKNIQYF.

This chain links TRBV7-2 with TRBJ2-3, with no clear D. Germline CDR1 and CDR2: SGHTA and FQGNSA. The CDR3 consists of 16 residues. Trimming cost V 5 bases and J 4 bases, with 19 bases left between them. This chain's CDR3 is CASSPTQLFRADTQYF. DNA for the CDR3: TGTGCCAGCAGCCCAACTCAACTCTTCCGGGCAGATACGCAGTATTTT.

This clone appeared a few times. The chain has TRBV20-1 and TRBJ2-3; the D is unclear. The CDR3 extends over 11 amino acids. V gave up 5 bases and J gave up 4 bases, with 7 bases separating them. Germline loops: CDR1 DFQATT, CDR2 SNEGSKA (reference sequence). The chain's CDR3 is CSAQNPDTQYF. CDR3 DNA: TGCAGTGCTCAGAACCCAGATACGCAGTATTTT.

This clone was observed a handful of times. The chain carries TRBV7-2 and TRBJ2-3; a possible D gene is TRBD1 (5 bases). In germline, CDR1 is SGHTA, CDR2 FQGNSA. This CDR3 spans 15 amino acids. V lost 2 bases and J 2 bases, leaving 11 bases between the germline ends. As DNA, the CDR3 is TGTGCCAGCAGCTTACGAAACAGGAACACAGATACGCAGTATTTT. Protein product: CASSLRNRNTDTQYF.

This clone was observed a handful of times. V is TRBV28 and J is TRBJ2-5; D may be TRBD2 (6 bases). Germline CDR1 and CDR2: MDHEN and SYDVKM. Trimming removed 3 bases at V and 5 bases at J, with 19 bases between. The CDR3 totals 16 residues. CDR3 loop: CASSFHRGSGGETQYF. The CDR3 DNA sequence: TGTGCCAGCAGTTTTCATAGGGGATCCGGAGGGGAGACCCAGTACTTC.

The CDR3 loop is CASSLAGTSESNEQFF. CDR3 sequence (DNA): TGCGCCAGCAGCTTGGCAGGGACTTCTGAATCCAATGAGCAGTTCTTC. V and J are TRBV5-1 and TRBJ2-1; D may be TRBD2 (6 bases). Deletions cut 0 bases from V and 6 bases from J, with 16 bases between. The germline V gene has CDR1 SGHRS and CDR2 YFSETQ. This CDR3 is 16 amino acids long.

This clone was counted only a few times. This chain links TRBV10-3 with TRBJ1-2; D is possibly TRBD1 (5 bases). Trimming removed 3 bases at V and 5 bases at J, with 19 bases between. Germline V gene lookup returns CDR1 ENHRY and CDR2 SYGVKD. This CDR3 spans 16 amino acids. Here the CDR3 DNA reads TGTGCCATCAGTGAATTCTCCTCAGGGCGCCTTTATGGCTACACCTTC. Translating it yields CAISEFSSGRLYGYTF.

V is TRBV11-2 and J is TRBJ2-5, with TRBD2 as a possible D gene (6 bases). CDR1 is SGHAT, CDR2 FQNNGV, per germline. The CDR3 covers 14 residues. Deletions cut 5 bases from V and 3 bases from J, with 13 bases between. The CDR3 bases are TGTGCCAGCAGCCCAAAGCGGGTGAAAGAGACCCAGTACTTC. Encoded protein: CASSPKRVKETQYF.

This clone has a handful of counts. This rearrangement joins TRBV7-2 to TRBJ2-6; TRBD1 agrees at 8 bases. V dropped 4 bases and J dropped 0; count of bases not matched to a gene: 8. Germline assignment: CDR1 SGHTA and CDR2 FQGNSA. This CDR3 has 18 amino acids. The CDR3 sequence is CASSSRGRLISGANVLTF. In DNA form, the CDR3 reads TGTGCCAGCAGCTCCAGGGGGCGCCTAATCTCTGGGGCCAACGTCCTGACTTTC. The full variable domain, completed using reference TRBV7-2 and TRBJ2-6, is GAGVSQSPSNKVTEKGKDVELRCDPISGHTALYWYRQSLGQGLEFLIYFQGNSAPDKSGLPSDRFSAERTGGSVSTLTIQRTQQEDSAVYLCASSSRGRLISGANVLTFGAGSRLTVL.

The CDR3 is CASSQDGSRGETQYF. CDR3 sequence (DNA): TGCGCCAGCAGCCAAGATGGGAGTAGGGGAGAGACCCAGTACTTC. The rearrangement joins TRBV4-3 to TRBJ2-5; D is perhaps TRBD1 or TRBD2 (5 bases each). Germline V CDR1 and CDR2: LGHNA, YSLEER. V was pared by 0 bases and J by 4 bases, with 12 bases between. This CDR3 is built from 15 residues.

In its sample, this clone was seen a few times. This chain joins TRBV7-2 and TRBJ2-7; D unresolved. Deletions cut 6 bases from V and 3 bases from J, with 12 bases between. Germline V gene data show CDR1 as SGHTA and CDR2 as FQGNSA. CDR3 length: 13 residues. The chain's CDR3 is CASSESYFYEQYF. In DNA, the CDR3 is TGTGCCAGCAGTGAGAGCTACTTCTACGAGCAGTACTTC.

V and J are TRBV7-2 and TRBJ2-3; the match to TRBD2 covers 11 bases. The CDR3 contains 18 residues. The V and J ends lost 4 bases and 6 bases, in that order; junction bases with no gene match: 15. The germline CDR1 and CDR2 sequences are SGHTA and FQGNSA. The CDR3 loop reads CASSSYDISGRALDTQYF. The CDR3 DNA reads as TGTGCCAGCAGCTCCTACGATATTAGCGGGAGGGCCCTCGATACGCAGTATTTT.

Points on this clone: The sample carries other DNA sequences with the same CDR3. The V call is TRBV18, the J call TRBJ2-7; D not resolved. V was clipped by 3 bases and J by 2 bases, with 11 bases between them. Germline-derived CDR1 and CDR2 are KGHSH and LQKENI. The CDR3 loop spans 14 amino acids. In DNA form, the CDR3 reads TGTGCCAGCTCACCTGGTACAGCGACCTACGAGCAGTACTTC. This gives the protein CASSPGTATYEQYF.